This T cell receptor beta chain was found in a study of T cell repertoires in cytomegalovirus infection. Overall study context: TCR beta signatures that were public indicated CMV infection and matching HLA type.

TCRdb reprocessed the reads with MiXCR, giving one entry per CDR3 protein. The sample yields around 130,000 distinct CDR3 sequences, more than 20% seen once. A word on this clonotype: Its target is not known.

Whole-study results and caveats: HLA-C-restricted CMV-specific TCR beta clonotypes were dominant in the ex vivo response. There were carriers of CMV plus the relevant HLA, and cumulative public TCR beta family frequency identified them.

V shed 3 bases and J shed 6 bases, with 12 bases lying between them. The CDR3 has 14 amino acids. Germline loops: CDR1 SGHVS, CDR2 FQNEAQ. This clonotype was sampled from a human donor in good health (CMV status not recorded). Some clones in this sample may be carry-over from other donors' samples. Source material: PBMCs, sequenced either directly or after in vitro stimulation (not recorded which). The rearrangement links TRBV7-8 to TRBJ2-1; the D gene is possibly TRBD2 (5 bases). CDR3 protein: CASSLPGLRNEQFF. The CDR3, as DNA: TGTGCCAGCAGCTTGCCAGGACTCCGCAATGAGCAGTTCTTC.